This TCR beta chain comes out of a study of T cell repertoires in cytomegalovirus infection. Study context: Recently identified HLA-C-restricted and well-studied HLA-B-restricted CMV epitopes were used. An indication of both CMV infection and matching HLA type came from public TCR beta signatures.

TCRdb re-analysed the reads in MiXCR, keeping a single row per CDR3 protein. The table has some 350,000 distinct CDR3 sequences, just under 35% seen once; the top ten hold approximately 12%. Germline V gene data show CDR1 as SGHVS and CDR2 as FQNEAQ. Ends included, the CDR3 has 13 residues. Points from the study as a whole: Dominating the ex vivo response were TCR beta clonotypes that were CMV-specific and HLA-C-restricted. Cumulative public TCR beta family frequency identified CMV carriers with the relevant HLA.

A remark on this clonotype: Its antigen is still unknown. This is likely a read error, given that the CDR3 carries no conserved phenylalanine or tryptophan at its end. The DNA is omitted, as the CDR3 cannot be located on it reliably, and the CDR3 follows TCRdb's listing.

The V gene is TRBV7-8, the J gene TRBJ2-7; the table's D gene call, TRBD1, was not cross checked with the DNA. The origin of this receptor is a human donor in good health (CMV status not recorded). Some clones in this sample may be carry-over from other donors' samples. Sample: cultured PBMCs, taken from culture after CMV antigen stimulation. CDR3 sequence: CASSFLGGGTAEI.